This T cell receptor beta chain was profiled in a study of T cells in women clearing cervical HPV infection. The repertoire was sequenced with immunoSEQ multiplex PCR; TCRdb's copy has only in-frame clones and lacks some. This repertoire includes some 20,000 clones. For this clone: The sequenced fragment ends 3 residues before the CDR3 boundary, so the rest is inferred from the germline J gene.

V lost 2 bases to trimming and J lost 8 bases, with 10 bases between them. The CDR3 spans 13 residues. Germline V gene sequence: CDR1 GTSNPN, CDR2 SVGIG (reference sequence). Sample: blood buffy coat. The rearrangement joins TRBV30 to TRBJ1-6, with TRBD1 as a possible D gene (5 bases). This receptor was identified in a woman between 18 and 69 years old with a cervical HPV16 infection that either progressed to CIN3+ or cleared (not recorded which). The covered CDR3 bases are TGTGCCTGGAGTATCCAGGGAGATTCACCC. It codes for CAWSIQGDSP. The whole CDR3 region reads CAWSIQGDSPLHF.